This TCR beta chain is from a study of CD8+CD57+ T cells in acquired aplastic anemia. Study-wide background: The sorted CD4+ and CD8+ cells yielded an average approximately 3.2 ug of DNA.

TCR beta VDJ and CDR3 profiling used genomic DNA as template. MiXCR, run by TCRdb on the reads, gives a single entry per CDR3 protein. The sample holds some 410,000 distinct CDR3 sequences, roughly 68% seen once. This clonotype was seen more than once but under ten times. Between the trimmed V and J ends, which lost 5 bases and 1 base, there was a span of 8 bases. CDR1 is KGHDR, CDR2 SFDVKD, per germline. The CDR3 consists of 13 residues. The receptor was derived from a human donor in good health, serving as a control. The rearrangement joins TRBV24-1 to TRBJ2-7; D is unresolved. The sequenced sample consisted of sorted CD4+, CD8+, or CD8+CD57+ T cells (not recorded which) from PBMCs. The CDR3 protein is CATSAARSYEQYF. CDR3 DNA: TGTGCCACCAGTGCGGCCAGATCCTACGAGCAGTACTTC.